The 23 T cell receptor beta chains listed next were all sequenced from one sample in a study of cytomegalovirus exposure and HLA in healthy donors. PCR amplification relied on 60 Vbeta primers (plus 13 Jbeta primers). TCRdb's table, derived via immunoSEQ multiplex PCR, lists solely in-frame clones and lacks some. Of approximately 160,000 clones detected, approximately 82% appear once; the ten largest clones hold around 4.6%. Material: PBMCs. The receptors shown here come from a male donor in good health and CMV-seronegative.

This CDR3 reads CASRDTGTGAYEQYF. The DNA for the CDR3 is TGTGCCAGCAGGGATACCGGGACAGGGGCCTACGAGCAGTACTTC. J is TRBJ2-7 and V is TRBV6-5, with 10 bases matching TRBD1. The CDR3 spans 15 residues. V was pared by 6 bases and J by 2 bases, with 7 bases of the junction left unmatched. The germline CDR1 and CDR2 sequences are MNHEY and SVGAGI.

This sequence joins TRBV7-2 and TRBJ1-2; D may be TRBD1 (5 bases). CDR3 length: 14 amino acids. The V gene lost 4 bases and the J gene lost 5 bases, with 14 bases spanning the gap. From germline, CDR1 is SGHTA and CDR2 FQGNSA. CDR3 residues: CASSSLQGRYGYTF. In nucleotides, the CDR3 is TGTGCCAGCAGCTCTCTCCAGGGCCGTTATGGCTACACCTTC. The variable domain in full, with the rest retrieved from reference TRBV7-2 and TRBJ1-2, is GAGVSQSPSNKVTEKGKDVELRCDPISGHTALYWYRQSLGQGLEFLIYFQGNSAPDKSGLPSDRFSAERTGGSVSTLTIQRTQQEDSAVYLCASSSLQGRYGYTFGSGTRLTVV.

The chain employs TRBV6-4 and TRBJ2-3; TRBD2 matches at 10 bases. CDR1 and CDR2 from the germline V gene are MRHNA and SNTAGT. The CDR3 has 15 amino acids. J gave up 6 bases and V 7 bases, and 10 bases lay outside the gene matches. The CDR3 sequence: CASTRSSGSGDTQYF. CDR3 in DNA: TGTGCCAGCACCCGATCTAGCGGGAGTGGGGATACGCAGTATTTT.

The J gene is TRBJ1-5, the V gene TRBV7-2, with D uncertain. The V end was cut by 4 bases, the J end by 0 bases, with 10 bases between. This CDR3 is built from 15 residues. Germline loops: CDR1 SGHTA, CDR2 FQGNSA. The CDR3 protein is CASSSGRYSNQPQHF. Here the CDR3 DNA reads TGTGCCAGCAGCTCCGGTCGCTATAGCAATCAGCCCCAGCATTTT.

In this sample, this clone turned up once. This chain uses TRBV14 with TRBJ2-7; D is ambiguous. V was pared by 1 base and J by 2 bases, with 6 bases between. This CDR3 region has 13 residues. Looked up from germline, CDR1 is SGHDN and CDR2 is FVKESK. DNA of the CDR3: TGTGCCAGCAGCCAAGGTGGAGCCTACGAGCAGTACTTC. This sequence encodes CASSQGGAYEQYF.

This clone was seen only once. This chain links TRBV18 with TRBJ1-2; D perhaps matches TRBD1 (5 bases). Germline CDR1 KGHSH, CDR2 LQKENI. The CDR3 is 15 amino acids. V was cut by 2 bases and J by 3 bases, with 13 bases left in between. CDR3 sequence reads: CASSPIGQRDYGYTF. CDR3 DNA sequence: TGTGCCAGCTCACCAATAGGACAACGGGACTATGGCTACACCTTC.

The gene calls are TRBV28 and TRBJ2-7; no definite D call. CDR1 MDHEN and CDR2 SYDVKM come from the germline V gene. The length of the CDR3 is 12 residues. Between the trimmed V and J ends, which lost 4 bases and 2 bases, there was a span of 6 bases. In nucleotides, the CDR3 is TGTGCCAGCAGTTCACGGGCCTACGAGCAGTACTTC. It is translated as CASSSRAYEQYF. Variable domain in full (rest from reference TRBV28 and TRBJ2-7): DVKVTQSSRYLVKRTGEKVFLECVQDMDHENMFWYRQDPGLGLRLIYFSYDVKMKEKGDIPEGYSVSREKKERFSLILESASTNQTSMYLCASSSRAYEQYFGPGTRLTVT.

CDR3 nucleotides: TGTGCCACCCGGGGTAGTCACACGAACACCGGGGAGCTGTTTTTT. It is translated as CATRGSHTNTGELFF. The V gene is TRBV2, the J gene TRBJ2-2, with a weak D call TRBD2 (5 bases). Looked up from germline, CDR1 is SNHLY and CDR2 is FYNNEI. Trimming stripped 10 bases from V and 0 bases from J, with 15 bases between. The CDR3 has 15 residues.

This clone was found a few times. The chain carries TRBV25-1 and TRBJ1-2, with D possibly matching TRBD1 (5 bases). Looked up from germline, CDR1 is MGHDK and CDR2 is SYGVNS. The CDR3 length is 15 residues. Trimming stripped 0 bases from V and 7 bases from J, with 15 bases between. The CDR3 region is CASSEYTGDEGGYTF. In nucleotides, the CDR3 is TGTGCCAGCAGTGAATATACAGGTGACGAAGGTGGCTACACCTTC.

The rearrangement links TRBV6-5 to TRBJ2-2; D not certain. The V and J ends lost 2 bases and 6 bases respectively, with 10 bases between them. The V gene's germline CDR1 is MNHEY and CDR2 SVGAGI. The CDR3 is 14 amino acids. The CDR3 coding sequence is TGTGCCAGCAGTTACGGTGAGGTGCCCGGGGAGCTGTTTTTT. It codes for CASSYGEVPGELFF.

This chain's CDR3 is CASSLGQSSYNEQFF. Here the CDR3 DNA reads TGTGCCAGCAGCCTGGGACAGAGCTCCTACAATGAGCAGTTCTTC. J is TRBJ2-1 and V is TRBV5-8; the match to TRBD1 covers 7 bases. V dropped 4 bases and J dropped 0; count of bases not matched to a gene: 4. Per germline, CDR1 SGHTS and CDR2 YDEGEE. The CDR3 is 15 amino acids.

V gene TRBV5-7 combines with J gene TRBJ1-3; no clear D gene. Being an ORF, TRBV5-7 has a function that is uncertain. This CDR3 comprises 14 residues. Between the trimmed V and J ends, which lost 2 bases and 4 bases, there was a span of 10 bases. CDR3: CASSFPGDGNTIYF. For the CDR3, the DNA is TGTGCCAGCAGCTTTCCAGGTGACGGAAACACCATATATTTT.

As to this clone: The junction and the germline gene differ at one end; a read error may be behind it. The chain couples TRBV5-4 to TRBJ1-1, with D possibly being TRBD1 (6 bases). The CDR3 length is 15 residues. The germline CDR1 and CDR2 sequences are SGHNT and YYREEE (reference sequence). The CDR3 reads CASSGMTLGDTEASF. DNA for the CDR3: TGTGCCAGCAGCGGCATGACCTTGGGGGACACTGAAGCTTCCTTT.

V gene TRBV5-1 combines with J gene TRBJ1-1; D is perhaps TRBD1 (5 bases). The CDR3 covers 14 residues. The V gene's germline CDR1 is SGHRS and CDR2 YFSETQ. V lost 3 bases and J 3 bases, leaving 12 bases between the germline ends. In DNA form, the CDR3 reads TGCGCCAGCAGCTCCATGGGCAGGGACACTGAAGCTTTCTTT. Encoded protein: CASSSMGRDTEAFF.

The chain is built from TRBV29-1 and TRBJ2-3; 7 positions agree with TRBD2. The V segment lost 1 base and the J segment 1 base; nucleotides outside the gene matches: 11. The CDR3 runs to 17 residues. Looked up from germline, CDR1 is SQVTM and CDR2 is ANQGSEA. CDR3: CSVEGRRGRWGTDTQYF. The CDR3, as DNA: TGCAGCGTTGAAGGTCGGCGGGGGAGGTGGGGCACAGATACGCAGTATTTT.

The table lists this clone with a few counts. The V call is TRBV15, the J call TRBJ2-7, with TRBD2 matching 7 bases. V gave up 5 bases and J gave up 5 bases; unmatched junction bases: 12. The CDR3 totals 15 residues. Germline V gene sequence: CDR1 LNHNV, CDR2 YYDKDF (reference sequence). The CDR3 nucleotides read TGTGCCACCAGCCCCCGGGGGAGGGCCGGCAACGAGCAGTACTTC. Translated, it gives CATSPRGRAGNEQYF.

The chain employs TRBV30 and TRBJ1-2, with D possibly matching TRBD1 (6 bases). V was shortened by 7 bases and J by 2 bases, with 14 bases between the two germline ends. There are 13 residues in the CDR3. CDR1 and CDR2 from the germline V gene are GTSNPN and SVGIG (reference sequence). CDR3 amino acids: CALQGAGNYGYTF. CDR3 DNA sequence: TGTGCCTTACAGGGTGCGGGCAACTATGGCTACACCTTC.

This chain joins TRBV6-5 and TRBJ2-3; 7 bases line up with TRBD1. Germline trimming cut 5 bases from V and 1 base from J; bases unmatched to any gene: 6. CDR1 is MNHEY, CDR2 SVGAGI, per germline. This CDR3 region has 15 residues. CDR3 residues: CASSTQGIGTDTQYF. In nucleotides, the CDR3 is TGTGCCAGCAGTACACAGGGGATCGGCACAGATACGCAGTATTTT.

In this sample, this clone turned up a few times. This chain joins TRBV2 and TRBJ1-6, with 7 positions matching TRBD1. With V trimmed by 8 bases and J by 7 bases, 5 bases remained unmatched. The V gene's germline CDR1 is SNHLY and CDR2 FYNNEI. The CDR3 length is 13 residues. The DNA for the CDR3 is TGTGCCAGCGGGACAGTTCCCAATTCACCCCTCCACTTT. Residues: CASGTVPNSPLHF.

The J gene is TRBJ1-2, the V gene TRBV5-5; TRBD1 is a possible D gene (6 bases). V gave up 4 bases and J gave up 4 bases, with 17 bases separating them. Germline V gene data show CDR1 as SGHKS and CDR2 as YYEKEE (reference sequence). This CDR3 region has 15 residues. In nucleotides, the CDR3 is TGTGCCAGCAGCCTGGCGGCAGGGGAAGGCTATGGCTACACCTTC. Translation gives CASSLAAGEGYGYTF. The full variable domain, its missing parts supplied by reference TRBV5-5 and TRBJ1-2, is DAGVTQSPTHLIKTRGQQVTLRCSPISGHKSVSWYQQVLGQGPQFIFQYYEKEERGRGNFPDRFSARQFPNYSSELNVNALLLGDSALYLCASSLAAGEGYGYTFGSGTRLTVV.

This sequence joins TRBV5-1 and TRBJ2-5; TRBD2 agrees at 10 bases. The CDR3 is 14 residues long. Trimming cost V 5 bases and J 4 bases; bases outside gene matches: 5. Germline CDR1 and CDR2: SGHRS and YFSETQ. CDR3 loop: CASSLLAGRETQYF. Here the CDR3 DNA reads TGCGCCAGCAGTTTACTAGCGGGGAGAGAGACCCAGTACTTC.

DNA for the CDR3: TGTGCCAGCAGCTCCCCGACTAGCCTGGCGCAGTACTTC. Translation gives CASSSPTSLAQYF. J is TRBJ2-7 and V is TRBV11-3; 7 nucleotides match TRBD2. V was clipped by 4 bases and J by 9 bases; unmatched bases: 9. The CDR3 has 13 residues. Per the germline V gene, CDR1 is SGHNT and CDR2 is YENEEA.

The V gene is TRBV7-8, the J gene TRBJ2-5; TRBD2 matches at 9 bases. Germline V gives CDR1 SGHVS, CDR2 FQNEAQ. V shed 5 bases, J shed 11 bases, and the junction held 18 bases outside the gene matches. The CDR3 length is 16 residues. The CDR3 DNA reads as TGTGCCAGCAGCAATTATAGGGGACTAGCAGACTCTGAGCAGTACTTC. It yields the protein CASSNYRGLADSEQYF. Drawing the rest from reference TRBV7-8 and TRBJ2-5, the complete variable domain is GAGVSQSPRYKVAKRGQDVALRCDPISGHVSLFWYQQALGQGPEFLTYFQNEAQLDKSGLPSDRFFAERPEGSVSTLKIQRTQQEDSAVYLCASSNYRGLADSEQYFGPGTRLLVL.